Below, 21 T cell receptor beta chains from the same sample are listed, as sequenced in a study of beta chain features in type 1 diabetes. Whole-study results and caveats: Moderate yet significant TCRB CDR3 shortening was seen in Type 1 diabetes patients in all four CD4+ subsets.

Reverse transcription of all isolated RNA meant that expressed TCRB transcripts were sequenced. Sequencing was performed with immunoSEQ multiplex PCR; in TCRdb, only in-frame clones are kept and a portion is missing. The sample yields 150,000 to 200,000 clones, almost 8% seen once. These receptors' targets are unknown. What was sequenced was central memory CD4+ T cells from blood. These TCRs come from a man aged 18 to 29 with type 1 diabetes.

The chain recombines TRBV27 with TRBJ1-2; D remains ambiguous. The CDR3 consists of 13 residues. Trimming pared 3 bases from V and 4 bases from J, leaving 9 bases between. In germline, CDR1 is MNHEY, CDR2 SMNVEV (reference sequence). Written as DNA, the CDR3 is TGTGCCAGCAGTTTGCGAGGGTTCTATGGCTACACCTTC. It is translated as CASSLRGFYGYTF.

The CDR3 nucleotides read TGTGCCAGCAGCTTTTCGGTGAACACTGAAGCTTTCTTT. It translates to CASSFSVNTEAFF. The chain couples TRBV7-9 to TRBJ1-1; D remains unclear. The CDR3 consists of 13 residues. V was cut by 3 bases and J by 0 bases, with 5 bases left in between. In germline, CDR1 is SEHNR, CDR2 FQNEAQ (reference sequence).

The chain combines TRBV5-5 with TRBJ2-2; 11 bases map to TRBD2. Germline CDR1 is SGHKS and CDR2 is YYEKEE (reference sequence). V dropped 3 bases and J dropped 1; count of bases not matched to a gene: 2. This CDR3 contains 16 residues. The CDR3 DNA is TGTGCCAGCAGCTCTAGCGGGGGGTTGAACACCGGGGAGCTGTTTTTT. Translated: CASSSSGGLNTGELFF. The whole variable domain, filled in from reference TRBV5-5 and TRBJ2-2, reads DAGVTQSPTHLIKTRGQQVTLRCSPISGHKSVSWYQQVLGQGPQFIFQYYEKEERGRGNFPDRFSARQFPNYSSELNVNALLLGDSALYLCASSSSGGLNTGELFFGEGSRLTVL.

In this sample, this clone turned up a few times. The chain employs TRBV7-9 and TRBJ2-3; TRBD2 is a possible D gene (5 bases). V lost 1 base to trimming and J lost 5 bases, with 7 bases between them. Germline CDR1 is SEHNR and CDR2 is FQNEAQ (reference sequence). The CDR3 is made up of 13 amino acids. In DNA, the CDR3 is TGTGCCAGCAGCTTAGGGGAGCAAGATACGCAGTATTTT. It is translated as CASSLGEQDTQYF.

This clone was picked up a small number of times. The V and J genes are TRBV7-9 and TRBJ2-4, with TRBD2 identical over 10 bases. The germline gives CDR1 SEHNR, CDR2 FQNEAQ (reference sequence). Germline trimming cut 1 base from V and 6 bases from J; bases unmatched to any gene: 3. CDR3 size: 15 residues. The CDR3 region has the DNA TGTGCCAGCAGCTTAGGCCGGACTAGCGGAAACATTCAGTACTTC. Translated, it gives CASSLGRTSGNIQYF.

V is TRBV28 and J is TRBJ1-2; 7 bases map to TRBD1. CDR3 length: 13 residues. Germline CDR1 MDHEN, CDR2 SYDVKM. After removal of 5 bases from V and 6 bases from J, the junction contained 6 bases not matched to a gene. CDR3 in amino acids: CASSRGTDNGYTF. The CDR3 DNA sequence: TGTGCCAGCAGTAGAGGGACAGACAATGGCTACACCTTC.

The chain links TRBV9 to TRBJ2-3, with 13 bases lining up with TRBD2. From germline, CDR1 is SGDLS and CDR2 YYNGEE. The trim removed 0 bases at V and 9 bases at J, leaving 4 bases unmatched. CDR3 length: 15 amino acids. The CDR3 DNA reads as TGTGCCAGCAGCGTAGGGGGACTAGCGGGACGAACGCAGTATTTT. Encoded protein: CASSVGGLAGRTQYF. Combining the CDR3 with reference TRBV9 and TRBJ2-3 gives the whole variable domain DSGVTQTPKHLITATGQRVTLRCSPRSGDLSVYWYQQSLDQGLQFLIQYYNGEERAKGNILERFSAQQFPDLHSELNLSSLELGDSALYFCASSVGGLAGRTQYFGPGTRLTVL.

CDR3 nucleotide sequence: TGTGCCAGCAGTGGGGGTTGGGACATAAGGAATTCACCCCTCCACTTT. Translating gives CASSGGWDIRNSPLHF. This chain uses TRBV2 with TRBJ1-6; the D gene is possibly TRBD1 (6 bases). The germline V gene encodes CDR1 SNHLY and CDR2 FYNNEI. V lost 4 bases and J lost 7, with 17 bases in between. The CDR3 loop spans 16 amino acids.

The chain couples TRBV2 to TRBJ1-1; the D gene is possibly TRBD1 (5 bases). CDR3 size: 14 residues. Germline-derived CDR1 and CDR2 are SNHLY and FYNNEI. Trimming stripped 11 bases from V and 1 base from J, with 17 bases between. In nucleotides, the CDR3 is TGTGCCGGCTCCAGGCGCAGGGAGAACACTGAAGCTTTCTTT. Its translation is CAGSRRRENTEAFF.

This clone showed up just a few times. V usage is TRBV29-1 and J usage is TRBJ2-7, with D maybe TRBD2 (6 bases). In germline, CDR1 is SQVTM, CDR2 ANQGSEA. There are 12 residues in the CDR3. The DNA of the CDR3 is TGCAAGGGGAATTGGGAGGTCTACGAGCAGTACTTC. It is translated as CKGNWEVYEQYF.

There are a few counts of this clone. The chain recombines TRBV7-9 with TRBJ2-5; TRBD1 matches at 9 bases. Germline CDR1 SEHNR, CDR2 FQNEAQ (reference sequence). The CDR3 totals 15 residues. Trimming cost V 1 base and J 7 bases; bases outside gene matches: 7. The CDR3 nucleotides read TGTGCCAGCAGCTTAGTGGGGACAGGGAAGATGACCCAGTACTTC. Its translation is CASSLVGTGKMTQYF.

The V gene is TRBV5-1, the J gene TRBJ2-5; D is possibly TRBD1 (8 bases). Germline CDR1 and CDR2: SGHRS and YFSETQ. CDR3 length: 15 amino acids. Trimming removed 3 bases from V and 1 base from J, with 13 bases in between. CDR3 coding DNA: TGCGCCAGCAGCTGGGGAGGGACAGGCCAAGAGACCCAGTACTTC. Protein product: CASSWGGTGQETQYF.

The V and J genes are TRBV4-3 and TRBJ2-1; TRBD2 matches at 8 bases. CDR1 is LGHNA and CDR2 is YSLEER in the germline V gene. V trimming: 3 bases; J trimming: 6 bases; junction bases outside the gene matches: 4. This CDR3 comprises 14 residues. CDR3 nucleotides: TGCGCCAGCAGCCATACTAGCGGCCCCAATGAGCAGTTCTTC. It encodes CASSHTSGPNEQFF.

The rearrangement links TRBV29-1 to TRBJ1-5, with D possibly TRBD1 on 5 matching bases. Trimming removed 6 bases at V and 1 base at J, with 13 bases between. Germline V gene sequence: CDR1 SQVTM, CDR2 ANQGSEA. The CDR3 is made up of 14 amino acids. The CDR3 region has the DNA TGCAGCGTCAATATCCGGGGGAGCAATCAGCCCCAGCATTTT. It specifies CSVNIRGSNQPQHF.

The chain links TRBV28 to TRBJ1-1; 10 nucleotides align to TRBD1. Germline V gene sequence: CDR1 MDHEN, CDR2 SYDVKM. This CDR3 is built from 12 residues. V gave up 10 bases and J gave up 10 bases; unmatched junction bases: 9. For the CDR3, the DNA is TGTGCCACCTCTAACCGGGACAGGGGAGCTTTCTTT. It translates to CATSNRDRGAFF.

This chain connects TRBV19 to TRBJ2-2; 9 positions match TRBD1. V lost 6 bases to trimming and J lost 3 bases; unmatched junction nucleotides: 8. CDR3 length: 16 residues. Germline loops: CDR1 LNHDA, CDR2 SQIVND (reference sequence). CDR3 amino acids: CASSLVQGADTGELFF. Here the CDR3 DNA reads TGTGCCAGTAGCCTCGTACAGGGGGCAGACACCGGGGAGCTGTTTTTT.

The rearrangement links TRBV7-2 to TRBJ2-6, with D hard to call. The CDR3 loop spans 14 amino acids. The V end lost 1 base, the J end lost 2 bases, and 3 bases lay between the germline ends. Germline V gene data show CDR1 as SGHTA and CDR2 as FQGNSA. As DNA, the CDR3 is TGTGCCAGCAGCTTAGTAGCTGGGGCCAACGTCCTGACTTTC. Translated: CASSLVAGANVLTF. The full variable domain, its missing parts supplied by reference TRBV7-2 and TRBJ2-6, is GAGVSQSPSNKVTEKGKDVELRCDPISGHTALYWYRQSLGQGLEFLIYFQGNSAPDKSGLPSDRFSAERTGGSVSTLTIQRTQQEDSAVYLCASSLVAGANVLTFGAGSRLTVL.

This clone was seen only a few times. This chain joins TRBV11-2 and TRBJ1-1; 7 positions agree with TRBD1. The CDR3 runs to 14 residues. Germline assignment: CDR1 SGHAT and CDR2 FQNNGV. Trimming at V came to 9 bases and at J to 2 bases, leaving 9 bases not matched to a gene. The CDR3 spells CASLDRDVNTEAFF. The CDR3 DNA sequence: TGTGCCAGTCTTGACAGGGACGTTAACACTGAAGCTTTCTTT. Together with reference TRBV11-2 and TRBJ1-1, the CDR3 gives the full variable domain: EAGVAQSPRYKIIEKRQSVAFWCNPISGHATLYWYQQILGQGPKLLIQFQNNGVVDDSQLPKDRFSAERLKGVDSTLKIQPAKLEDSAVYLCASLDRDVNTEAFFGQGTRLTVV.

This clone has a handful of counts. This rearrangement joins TRBV4-1 to TRBJ2-3; TRBD2 matches at 8 bases. Germline V gene sequence: CDR1 MGHRA, CDR2 YSYEKL. Trimming cost V 1 base and J 11 bases; bases outside gene matches: 2. This CDR3 contains 12 residues. CDR3 DNA sequence: TGCGCCAGCAGCCAAGTGCGGGGGGTGCAGTATTTT. This encodes CASSQVRGVQYF.

The chain employs TRBV18 and TRBJ1-4; D uncertain. In germline, CDR1 is KGHSH, CDR2 LQKENI. The length of the CDR3 is 14 residues. V lost 3 bases to trimming and J lost 8 bases, with 13 bases between them. CDR3 sequence (DNA): TGTGCCAGCTCACCGATGGTGCGGCAGGAAAAACTGTTTTTT. Amino acids: CASSPMVRQEKLFF.

In this sample, this clone turned up many times. The rearrangement links TRBV11-2 to TRBJ1-6; the match to TRBD1 covers 8 bases. Trimming at V came to 4 bases and at J to 2 bases, leaving 7 bases not matched to a gene. The CDR3 length is 17 residues. The germline V gene encodes CDR1 SGHAT and CDR2 FQNNGV. The chain's CDR3 is CASSSDRGSTYNSPLHF. The CDR3 nucleotides are TGTGCCAGCAGCTCCGACAGGGGTTCAACCTATAATTCACCCCTCCACTTT. Combining the CDR3 with reference TRBV11-2 and TRBJ1-6 gives the whole variable domain EAGVAQSPRYKIIEKRQSVAFWCNPISGHATLYWYQQILGQGPKLLIQFQNNGVVDDSQLPKDRFSAERLKGVDSTLKIQPAKLEDSAVYLCASSSDRGSTYNSPLHFGNGTRLTVT.